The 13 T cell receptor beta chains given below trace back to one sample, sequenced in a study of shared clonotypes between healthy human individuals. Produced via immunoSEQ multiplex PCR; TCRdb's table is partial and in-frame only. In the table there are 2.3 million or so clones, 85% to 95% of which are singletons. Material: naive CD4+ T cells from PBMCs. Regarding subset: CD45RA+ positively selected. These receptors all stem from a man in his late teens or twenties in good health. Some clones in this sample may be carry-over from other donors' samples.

CDR3 region: CASSQEQGSNEKLFF. CDR3 DNA sequence: TGCGCCAGCAGCCAAGAACAGGGGTCTAATGAAAAACTGTTTTTT. The V gene is TRBV4-3, the J gene TRBJ1-4, with 7 bases fitting TRBD1. V lost 0 bases to trimming and J lost 3 bases; unmatched junction nucleotides: 1. This CDR3 region has 15 residues. Looked up from germline, CDR1 is LGHNA and CDR2 is YSLEER.

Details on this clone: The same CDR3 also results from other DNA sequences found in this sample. This CDR3 is CASSQREATDTQYF. DNA of the CDR3: TGTGCCAGCAGTCAGCGGGAGGCCACAGATACGCAGTATTTT. This rearrangement joins TRBV6-5 to TRBJ2-3; 9 bases are a match to TRBD2. This CDR3 spans 14 amino acids. CDR1 is MNHEY, CDR2 SVGAGI, per germline. Losses at the gene ends were 5 bases for V and 2 bases for J; bases not matched to a gene: 2.

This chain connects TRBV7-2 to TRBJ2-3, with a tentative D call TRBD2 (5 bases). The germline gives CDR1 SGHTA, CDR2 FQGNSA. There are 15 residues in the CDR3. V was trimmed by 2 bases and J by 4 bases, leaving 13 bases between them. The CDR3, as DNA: TGTGCCAGCAGCTTATGGGGAATGGAGGCAGATACGCAGTATTTT. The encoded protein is CASSLWGMEADTQYF.

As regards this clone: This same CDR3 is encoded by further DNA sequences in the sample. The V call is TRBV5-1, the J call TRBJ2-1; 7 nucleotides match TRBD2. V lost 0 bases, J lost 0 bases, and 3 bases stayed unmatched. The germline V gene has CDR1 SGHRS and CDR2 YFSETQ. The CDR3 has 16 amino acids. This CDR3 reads CASSLDPSGSYNEQFF. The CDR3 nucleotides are TGCGCCAGCAGCTTGGATCCTAGCGGCTCCTACAATGAGCAGTTCTTC.

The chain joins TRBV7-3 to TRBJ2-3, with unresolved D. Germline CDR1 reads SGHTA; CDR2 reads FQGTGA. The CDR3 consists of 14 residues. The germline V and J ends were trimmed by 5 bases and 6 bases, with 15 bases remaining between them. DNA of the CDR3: TGTGCCAGCAGCCCACCGTCTGGGGTCGATACGCAGTATTTT. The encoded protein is CASSPPSGVDTQYF.

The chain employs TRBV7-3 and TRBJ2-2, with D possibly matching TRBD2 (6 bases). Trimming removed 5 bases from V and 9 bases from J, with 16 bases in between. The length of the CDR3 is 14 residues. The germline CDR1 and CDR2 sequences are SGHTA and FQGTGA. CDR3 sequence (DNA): TGTGCCAGCAGCCCCGGGAGTCCCGGGAGGGAGCTGTTTTTT. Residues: CASSPGSPGRELFF.

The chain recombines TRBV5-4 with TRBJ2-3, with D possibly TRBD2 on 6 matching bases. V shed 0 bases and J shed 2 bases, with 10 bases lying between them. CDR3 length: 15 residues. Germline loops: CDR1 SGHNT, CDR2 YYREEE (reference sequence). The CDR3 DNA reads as TGTGCCAGCAGCTTGGCACTAGCCTCCACAGATACGCAGTATTTT. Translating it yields CASSLALASTDTQYF.

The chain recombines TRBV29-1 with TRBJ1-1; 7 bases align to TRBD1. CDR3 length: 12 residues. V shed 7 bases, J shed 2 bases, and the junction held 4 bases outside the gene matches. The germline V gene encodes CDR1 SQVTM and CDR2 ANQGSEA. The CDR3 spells CSGRGLNTEAFF. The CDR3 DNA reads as TGCAGCGGAAGGGGGCTAAACACTGAAGCTTTCTTT.

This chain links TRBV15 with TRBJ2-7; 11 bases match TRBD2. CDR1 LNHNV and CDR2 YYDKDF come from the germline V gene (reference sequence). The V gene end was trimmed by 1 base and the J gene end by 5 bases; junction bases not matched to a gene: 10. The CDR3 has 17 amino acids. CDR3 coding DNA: TGTGCCACCAGCAGAGGGCGTGGAACTAGCGGGAGACACGAGCAGTACTTC. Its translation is CATSRGRGTSGRHEQYF.

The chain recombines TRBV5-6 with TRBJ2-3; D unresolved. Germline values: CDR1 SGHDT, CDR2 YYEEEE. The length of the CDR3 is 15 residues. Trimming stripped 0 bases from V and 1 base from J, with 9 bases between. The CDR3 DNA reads TGTGCCAGCAGCTTGGACGACCGAGGCACAGATACGCAGTATTTT. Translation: CASSLDDRGTDTQYF.

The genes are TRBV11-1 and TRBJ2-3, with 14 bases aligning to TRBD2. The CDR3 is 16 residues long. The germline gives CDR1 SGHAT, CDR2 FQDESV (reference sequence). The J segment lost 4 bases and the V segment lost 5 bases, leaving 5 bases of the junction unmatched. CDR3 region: CASSLGTSGSADTQYF. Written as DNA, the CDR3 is TGTGCCAGCAGCCTCGGGACTAGCGGGAGTGCAGATACGCAGTATTTT.

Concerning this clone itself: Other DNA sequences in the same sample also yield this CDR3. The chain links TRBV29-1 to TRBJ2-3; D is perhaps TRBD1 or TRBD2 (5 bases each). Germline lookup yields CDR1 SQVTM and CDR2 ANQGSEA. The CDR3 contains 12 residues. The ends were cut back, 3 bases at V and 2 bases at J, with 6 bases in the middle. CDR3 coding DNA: TGCAGCGTTGAGGGGACCACAGATACGCAGTATTTT. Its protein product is CSVEGTTDTQYF.

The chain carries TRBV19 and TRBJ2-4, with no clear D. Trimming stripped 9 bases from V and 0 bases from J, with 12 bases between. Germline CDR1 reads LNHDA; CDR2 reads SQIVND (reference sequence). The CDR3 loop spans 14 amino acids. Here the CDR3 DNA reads TGTGCCAGCCGAAGAACCCTAGCCAAAAACATTCAGTACTTC. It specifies CASRRTLAKNIQYF.